The entry that follows covers one T cell receptor (beta chain) sequence. Its antigen is as yet unknown. PCR involved 60 Vbeta and 13 Jbeta primers. The assay was immunoSEQ multiplex PCR, and TCRdb's table has in-frame clones only and misses some. The sample records approximately 210,000 clones, 60% to 80% being singletons. This sample is drawn from a study of cytomegalovirus exposure and HLA in healthy donors. Study-wide points: Most observed TCR sequences were rare, whereas some public TCRs were detected in many donors.

This CDR3 is 12 amino acids long. The V gene's germline CDR1 is SGHRS and CDR2 YFSETQ. V shed 4 bases and J shed 7 bases, with 8 bases lying between them. Unrecorded immune exposures were likely, despite nominal health at sampling. The rearrangement joins TRBV5-1 to TRBJ2-2; D ambiguous. This sequence originates from a male donor in good health and CMV-seronegative. Specimen: PBMCs. CDR3 protein: CASSVAGGELFF. The CDR3 nucleotides read TGCGCCAGCAGCGTTGCCGGCGGGGAGCTGTTTTTT.